The sequence of this T cell receptor beta chain was determined in a study of blood T cell repertoires in COVID-19. About the study: Some COVID-19 samples were acute and others convalescent; all came from the United States, Italy and Spain. Sources were T cells, B-cell-depleted T cells, or PBMCs; the material itself was cDNA or gDNA.

Original methodology: Reference gene primer amplification yielded estimated nucleated cell counts. Assay used: immunoSEQ multiplex PCR; TCRdb lists only in-frame clones, some missing. The V and J calls and clone size are taken from that table; D and trimming were inferred from the DNA. The sample has fewer than 110,000 clones, roughly 92% seen once; the top ten hold about 5.7%. Per germline, CDR1 MNHNY and CDR2 SVGAGI (reference sequence). V lost 7 bases, J lost 10 bases, and 17 bases lay in between. The CDR3 contains 14 residues. The sequenced material came from peripheral blood. The receptor was isolated from a man aged 45-65 years with active COVID-19. The rearrangement uses TRBV6-6 and TRBJ1-6; no firm D call. CDR3 nucleotide sequence: TGTGCCAGCACTCCGGAGGGTATAGGGTCACCCCTCCACTTT. It yields the protein CASTPEGIGSPLHF.